The rows below give T cell receptor beta chains drawn from one sample of a study of T-cell memory formation after mild COVID-19. Each CDR3 protein is one row after TCRdb ran MiXCR on the 5' RACE reads. This repertoire shows roughly 510,000 distinct CDR3 sequences, roughly a sixth found once; its top ten account for around 7.8%. Sequenced input: PBMCs or a T cell subset sorted from them (not recorded which). These TCRs come from an adult woman who had mild COVID-19 (a few samples of this study predate the infection). Cell type and time point are not known. Both conserved end residues are part of each CDR3. The D gene is left open where the match is weak. Size is stated for part of the rows, as once, few or many counts, or as a class when the clone is expanded.

V	J	size	D	CDR3	DNA
TRBV28	TRBJ2-6	few	-	CASTGFLWMSGANVLTF	TGTGCCAGCACCGGGTTTTTGTGGATGAGTGGGGCCAACGTCCTGACTTTC
TRBV10-3	TRBJ2-5	-	TRBD2	CAVLSLGGGQETQYF	TGTGCCGTCCTAAGTCTGGGCGGGGGCCAAGAGACCCAGTACTTC
TRBV7-3	TRBJ2-1	few	TRBD2	CASSLGAGTSGGEKFF	TGTGCCAGCAGCCTCGGTGCCGGGACTAGCGGGGGCGAAAAGTTCTTC
TRBV15	TRBJ2-5	few	-	CDYQETQYF	TGTGACTACCAGGAGACCCAGTACTTC
TRBV12-3/TRBV12-4	TRBJ1-2	-	-	CASSSSPVNYGYTF	TGTGCCAGCAGTTCCTCACCGGTTAACTATGGCTACACCTTC
TRBV5-1	TRBJ1-1	-	-	CASSSMAETGNTEAFF	TGCGCCAGCAGCTCGATGGCCGAGACAGGGAACACTGAAGCTTTCTTT
TRBV7-6	TRBJ2-7	few	TRBD2	CASRGGLAESYEQYF	TGTGCCAGCAGGGGGGGACTAGCGGAAAGCTACGAGCAGTACTTC
TRBV20-1	TRBJ2-3	few	-	CSAGRAGTDTQYF	TGCAGTGCTGGACGGGCAGGCACAGATACGCAGTATTTT
TRBV7-3	TRBJ1-6	many	-	CASSLGHYNSPLHF	TGTGCCAGCAGCTTAGGACACTATAATTCACCCCTCCACTTT
TRBV2	TRBJ2-1	-	-	CASREMDVYNEQFF	TGTGCCAGCAGAGAGATGGACGTATACAATGAGCAGTTCTTC
TRBV7-8	TRBJ2-1	-	-	CASSLSRLVPSDEQFF	TGTGCCAGCAGCTTATCCCGACTAGTTCCAAGCGATGAGCAGTTCTTC
TRBV11-2	TRBJ2-5	-	-	CASSLWGGGETQYF	TGTGCCAGCAGCTTATGGGGAGGAGGAGAGACCCAGTACTTC
TRBV27	TRBJ1-5	-	-	CASMATVNQPQHF	TGTGCCAGCATGGCAACGGTTAATCAGCCCCAGCATTTT
TRBV5-1	TRBJ1-1	few	-	CASSLEGGRRNTEAFF	TGCGCCAGCAGCTTGGAGGGGGGGCGTAGGAACACTGAAGCTTTCTTT
TRBV12-3/TRBV12-4	TRBJ1-6	-	-	CASCRRLLGNSPLHF	TGTGCCAGCTGCCGCCGGCTACTGGGCAATTCACCCCTCCACTTT
TRBV7-3	TRBJ1-1	few	-	CASSSPPENTEAFF	TGTGCCAGCAGCTCGCCTCCGGAGAACACTGAAGCTTTCTTT
TRBV6-5	TRBJ2-7	few	-	CASSYSQTGPRHEQYF	TGTGCCAGCAGTTACTCCCAAACAGGACCCCGGCACGAGCAGTACTTC
TRBV29-1	TRBJ2-7	-	TRBD1	CSVDTDRDPYEQYF	TGCAGCGTCGACACAGACAGGGACCCCTACGAGCAGTACTTC
TRBV5-1	TRBJ1-1	many	-	CASSLAEGTEAFF	TGTGCCAGCAGCTTAGCGGAGGGAACTGAAGCTTTCTTT
TRBV5-6	TRBJ2-5	-	-	CASSLEVTRGTQYF	TGTGCCAGCAGCTTGGAGGTCACCCGGGGGACCCAGTACTTC
TRBV15	TRBJ2-1	few	-	CATSRGVSYNEQFF	TGTGCCACTTCGAGGGGCGTCTCCTACAATGAGCAGTTCTTC
TRBV12-3/TRBV12-4	TRBJ2-7	few	TRBD1	CASSPKGQGFYEQYF	TGTGCCAGCAGCCCCAAGGGACAGGGGTTCTACGAGCAGTACTTC
TRBV7-2	TRBJ1-5	-	TRBD1	CASSLERDRSNQPQHF	TGTGCCAGCAGCTTAGAAAGGGACAGGAGCAATCAGCCCCAGCATTTT
TRBV30	TRBJ2-6	-	-	CAWSGSGANVLTF	TGTGCCTGGAGCGGAAGTGGGGCCAACGTCCTGACTTTC
TRBV7-9	TRBJ1-2	-	TRBD1	CASSDGQGRNYGYTF	TGTGCCAGCAGCGACGGACAGGGAAGGAACTATGGCTACACCTTC
TRBV12-3/TRBV12-4	TRBJ1-3	few	-	CATRDHDGPGNTIYF	TGTGCCACCCGGGATCATGACGGCCCTGGAAACACCATATATTTT